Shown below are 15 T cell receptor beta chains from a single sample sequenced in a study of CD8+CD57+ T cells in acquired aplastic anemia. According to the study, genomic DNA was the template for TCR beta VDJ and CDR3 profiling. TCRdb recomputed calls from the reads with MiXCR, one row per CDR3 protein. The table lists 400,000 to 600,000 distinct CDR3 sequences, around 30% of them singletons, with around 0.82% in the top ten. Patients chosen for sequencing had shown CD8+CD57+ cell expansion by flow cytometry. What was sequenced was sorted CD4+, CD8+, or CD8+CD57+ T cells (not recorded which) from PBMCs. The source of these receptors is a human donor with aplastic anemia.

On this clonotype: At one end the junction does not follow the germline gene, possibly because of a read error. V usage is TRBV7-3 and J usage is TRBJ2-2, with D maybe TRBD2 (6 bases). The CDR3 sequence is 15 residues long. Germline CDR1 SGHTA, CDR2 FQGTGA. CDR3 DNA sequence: TGTACCAGCAGCCAGGGACTGGCGAACACCGGGGAGCTGTTTTTT. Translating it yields CTSSQGLANTGELFF.

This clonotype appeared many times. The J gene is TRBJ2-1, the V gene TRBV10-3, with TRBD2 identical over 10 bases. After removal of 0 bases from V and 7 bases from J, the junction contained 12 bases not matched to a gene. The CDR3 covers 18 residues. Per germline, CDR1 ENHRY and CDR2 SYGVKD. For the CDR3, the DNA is TGTGCCATCAGTGAGTCGTCGTCTAGCGGGAGACTTTTTAATGAGCAGTTCTTC. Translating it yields CAISESSSSGRLFNEQFF.

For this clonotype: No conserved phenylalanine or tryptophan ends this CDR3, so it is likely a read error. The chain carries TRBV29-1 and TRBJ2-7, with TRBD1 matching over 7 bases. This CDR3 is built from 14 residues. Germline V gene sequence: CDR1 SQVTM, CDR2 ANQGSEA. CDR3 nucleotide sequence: TGCGGCGTTGAGTGGAGACAGGGACGATACGAGCAGTACCTC. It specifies CGVEWRQGRYEQYL.

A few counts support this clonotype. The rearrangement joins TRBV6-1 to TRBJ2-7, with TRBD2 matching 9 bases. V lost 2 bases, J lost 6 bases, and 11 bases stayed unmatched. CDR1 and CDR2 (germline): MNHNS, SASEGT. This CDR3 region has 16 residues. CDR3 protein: CASSELLSSGNFEQYF. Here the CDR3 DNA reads TGTGCCAGCAGTGAATTGTTGTCTAGCGGGAACTTCGAGCAGTACTTC.

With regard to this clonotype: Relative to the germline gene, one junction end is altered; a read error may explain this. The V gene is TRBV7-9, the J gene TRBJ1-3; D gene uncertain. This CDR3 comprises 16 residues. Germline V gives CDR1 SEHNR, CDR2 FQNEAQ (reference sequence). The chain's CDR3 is CASSPRPADSGDTIYF. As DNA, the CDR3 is TGTGCCAGCAGCCCCCGCCCGGCAGACTCTGGAGACACCATATATTTT.

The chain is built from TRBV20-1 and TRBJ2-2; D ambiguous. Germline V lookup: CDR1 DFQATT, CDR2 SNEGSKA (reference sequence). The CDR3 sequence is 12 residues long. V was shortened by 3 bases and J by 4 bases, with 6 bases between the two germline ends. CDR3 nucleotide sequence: TGCAGTGCTAGTGGCATCACCGGGGAGCTGTTTTTT. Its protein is CSASGITGELFF.

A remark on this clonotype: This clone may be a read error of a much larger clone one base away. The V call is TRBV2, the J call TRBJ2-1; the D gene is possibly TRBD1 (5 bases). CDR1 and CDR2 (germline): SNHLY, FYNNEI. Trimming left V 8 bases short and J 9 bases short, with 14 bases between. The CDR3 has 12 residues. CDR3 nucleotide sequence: TGTGCCAGCGATCGCAGGGAAACTGAGCAGTTCTTC. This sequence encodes CASDRRETEQFF.

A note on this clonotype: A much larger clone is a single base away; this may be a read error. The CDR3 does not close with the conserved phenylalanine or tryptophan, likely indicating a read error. Written as DNA, the CDR3 is TGCAGTGCTAGACTCAAGATAGACGCCAATCAGCCCCAGCATCTT. Its protein is CSARLKIDANQPQHL. J is TRBJ1-5 and V is TRBV20-1; D remains unclear. The CDR3 is 15 residues long. Trimming took off 2 bases at V and 3 bases at J, with 14 bases between the two ends. The V gene's germline CDR1 is DFQATT and CDR2 SNEGSKA (reference sequence).

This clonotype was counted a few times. The CDR3 region is CASSLAGGRTDTQYF. The CDR3 DNA follows: TGCGCCAGCAGCTTGGCCGGCGGGAGGACAGATACGCAGTATTTT. The rearrangement joins TRBV5-1 to TRBJ2-3; the match to TRBD2 covers 8 bases. The CDR3 is 15 residues long. The germline CDR1 and CDR2 sequences are SGHRS and YFSETQ. J lost 3 bases, V lost 0 bases, and 3 bases had no gene match. Full variable domain (missing parts from reference TRBV5-1 and TRBJ2-3): KAGVTQTPRYLIKTRGQQVTLSCSPISGHRSVSWYQQTPGQGLQFLFEYFSETQRNKGNFPGRFSGRQFSNSRSEMNVSTLELGDSALYLCASSLAGGRTDTQYFGPGTRLTVL.

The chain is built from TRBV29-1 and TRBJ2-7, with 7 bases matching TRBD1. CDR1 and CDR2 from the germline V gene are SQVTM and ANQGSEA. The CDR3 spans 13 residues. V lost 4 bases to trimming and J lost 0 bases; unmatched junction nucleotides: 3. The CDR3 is CSVGQGVSYEQYF. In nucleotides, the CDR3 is TGCAGCGTTGGGCAGGGGGTCTCCTACGAGCAGTACTTC.

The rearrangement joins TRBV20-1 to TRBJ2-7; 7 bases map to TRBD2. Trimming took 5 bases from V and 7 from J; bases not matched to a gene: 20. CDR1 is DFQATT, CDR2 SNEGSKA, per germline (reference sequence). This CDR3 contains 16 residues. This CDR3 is CSAGADLVGRPREQYF. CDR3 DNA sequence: TGCAGTGCTGGGGCCGATCTTGTCGGGAGGCCGAGGGAGCAGTACTTC.

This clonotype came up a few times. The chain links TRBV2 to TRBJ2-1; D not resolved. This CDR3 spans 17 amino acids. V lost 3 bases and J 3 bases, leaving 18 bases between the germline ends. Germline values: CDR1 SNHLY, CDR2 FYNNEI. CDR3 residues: CASSDSRLAAHYNEQFF. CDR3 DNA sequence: TGTGCCAGCAGTGACTCCCGTCTGGCGGCCCACTACAATGAGCAGTTCTTC.

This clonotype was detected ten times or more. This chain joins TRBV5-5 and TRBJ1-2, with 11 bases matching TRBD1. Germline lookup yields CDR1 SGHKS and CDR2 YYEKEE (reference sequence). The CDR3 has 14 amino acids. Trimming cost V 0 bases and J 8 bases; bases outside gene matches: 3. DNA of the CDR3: TGTGCCAGCAGCTTGGGGACAGGGGGCGAAGGCTACACCTTC. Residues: CASSLGTGGEGYTF.

The DNA for the CDR3 is TGCAGTGCTAGGGGGGACGGAGGGACTGAAGCTTTCTTT. Translation gives CSARGDGGTEAFF. The rearrangement uses TRBV20-1 and TRBJ1-1; D is perhaps TRBD1 (5 bases). CDR3 length equals 13 residues. Germline CDR1 DFQATT, CDR2 SNEGSKA (reference sequence). V lost 3 bases to trimming and J lost 5 bases, with 13 bases between them.

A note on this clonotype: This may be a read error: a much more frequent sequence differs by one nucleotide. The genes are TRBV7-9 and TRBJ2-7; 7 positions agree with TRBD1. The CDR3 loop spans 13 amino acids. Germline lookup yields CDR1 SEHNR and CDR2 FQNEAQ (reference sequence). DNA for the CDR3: TGTGCCAGCAGCCCGGGACAGTACATCGAGCAGTGCTTC. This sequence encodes CASSPGQYIEQCF.